These 13 T cell receptor beta chains came from one sample sequenced in a study of cytomegalovirus exposure and HLA in healthy donors. Vbeta (60) and Jbeta (13) primers were used in the PCR. TCRdb keeps only in-frame clones here, not all; method: immunoSEQ multiplex PCR. In the table there are around 100,000 clones, just over 65% of which are singletons. Sequencing was carried out using PBMCs. The receptors were sampled from a man aged 25-45 years in good health and CMV-seronegative.

This clone was recorded a few times. The genes are TRBV7-2 and TRBJ2-7; D might be TRBD1 (6 bases). Trimming shortened V by 5 bases and J by 0 bases, and 11 bases separated the two germline ends. Germline V gives CDR1 SGHTA, CDR2 FQGNSA. The CDR3 sequence is 14 residues long. For the CDR3, the DNA is TGTGCCAGCAGCCCACGGACAGTCTCCTACGAGCAGTACTTC. It is translated as CASSPRTVSYEQYF.

The chain recombines TRBV30 with TRBJ2-7, with 8 nucleotides matching TRBD2. Trimming cost V 3 bases and J 9 bases; bases outside gene matches: 16. Germline V gene data show CDR1 as GTSNPN and CDR2 as SVGIG (reference sequence). This CDR3 has 15 residues. The CDR3, as DNA: TGTGCCTGGAGGGGGGGCTCAAGCGGGAGCGGCGGGCAGTACTTC. This sequence encodes CAWRGGSSGSGGQYF.

The chain carries TRBV9 and TRBJ2-1; 10 bases align to TRBD2. Per germline, CDR1 SGDLS and CDR2 YYNGEE. V lost 4 bases, J lost 0 bases, and 10 bases stayed unmatched. The CDR3 totals 18 residues. CDR3 DNA sequence: TGTGCCAGCAGCAGGGGAGCGGGGGGGCAGGGCTCCTACAATGAGCAGTTCTTC. Protein product: CASSRGAGGQGSYNEQFF.

This clone was detected a few times. The chain combines TRBV5-1 with TRBJ2-7; D is possibly TRBD2 (6 bases). The CDR3 has 13 residues. V lost 4 bases and J 5 bases, leaving 13 bases between the germline ends. CDR1 and CDR2 from the germline V gene are SGHRS and YFSETQ. CDR3 sequence (DNA): TGCGCCAGCAGCCCGGGGGACGGCCACGAGCAGTACTTC. This codes for CASSPGDGHEQYF.

The sample holds a few counts of this clone. The CDR3 protein is CASSPDMLGNTIYF. The CDR3 DNA follows: TGTGCCAGCTCACCTGACATGCTTGGAAACACCATATATTTT. This chain connects TRBV18 to TRBJ1-3; D call uncertain. Trimming pared 3 bases from V and 3 bases from J, leaving 9 bases between. Germline V lookup: CDR1 KGHSH, CDR2 LQKENI. CDR3 length: 14 amino acids.

The chain combines TRBV4-1 with TRBJ1-3; no reliable D call. CDR1 and CDR2 (germline): MGHRA, YSYEKL. The CDR3 is 14 amino acids. V lost 8 bases and J lost 0, with 11 bases in between. The CDR3 region is CASRLEVSGNTIYF. Here the CDR3 DNA reads TGCGCCAGCCGTCTCGAGGTCTCTGGAAACACCATATATTTT.

The rearrangement joins TRBV7-9 to TRBJ1-5; TRBD1 agrees at 7 bases. The V and J ends lost 5 bases and 1 base, in that order; junction bases with no gene match: 5. Per germline, CDR1 SEHNR and CDR2 FQNEAQ (reference sequence). CDR3 size: 15 residues. As DNA, the CDR3 is TGTGCCAGCAGCCTGGGGACAGTCAGCAATCAGCCCCAGCATTTT. Its protein product is CASSLGTVSNQPQHF.

The chain combines TRBV28 with TRBJ2-1, with TRBD2 matching 9 bases. From germline, CDR1 is MDHEN and CDR2 SYDVKM. The CDR3 runs 17 residues. The ends lost 6 bases at V and 8 bases at J; junction bases unmatched: 17. CDR3 protein: CASSPSRAGGPEDEQFF. CDR3 DNA: TGTGCCAGCAGCCCCTCGCGAGCGGGAGGACCGGAGGATGAGCAGTTCTTC.

The V gene is TRBV5-1, the J gene TRBJ1-2; the D gene is possibly TRBD1 (5 bases). The CDR3 sequence is 14 residues long. The ends were cut back, 0 bases at V and 5 bases at J, with 11 bases in the middle. Germline values: CDR1 SGHRS, CDR2 YFSETQ. The CDR3 protein is CASSLAGGPYGYTF. CDR3 nucleotide sequence: TGCGCCAGCAGCTTGGCGGGGGGACCTTATGGCTACACCTTC.

The V gene is TRBV7-2, the J gene TRBJ1-5, with a tentative D call TRBD1 (6 bases). This CDR3 has 17 amino acids. Trimming stripped 1 base from V and 0 bases from J, with 13 bases between. Germline CDR1 reads SGHTA; CDR2 reads FQGNSA. CDR3 amino acids: CASSLGRGPNSNQPQHF. The CDR3 DNA reads TGTGCCAGCAGCTTAGGGCGGGGGCCAAATAGCAATCAGCCCCAGCATTTT.

The genes are TRBV30 and TRBJ2-2; 8 bases agree with TRBD1. Germline V gene lookup returns CDR1 GTSNPN and CDR2 SVGIG (reference sequence). The trim removed 2 bases at V and 0 bases at J, leaving 2 bases unmatched. The CDR3 consists of 15 residues. Here the CDR3 reads CAWSRTGTNTGELFF. The CDR3 region has the DNA TGTGCCTGGAGTCGGACAGGGACGAACACCGGGGAGCTGTTTTTT.

This chain links TRBV5-6 with TRBJ2-1; 13 bases line up with TRBD2. The J segment lost 8 bases and the V segment lost 0 bases, leaving 8 bases of the junction unmatched. The CDR3 runs to 17 residues. CDR1 SGHDT and CDR2 YYEEEE come from the germline V gene. The CDR3 DNA sequence: TGTGCCAGCAGCTTGGTGCCCCTTACTAGCGGGGGGGATGAGCAGTTCTTC. This gives the protein CASSLVPLTSGGDEQFF.

The chain carries TRBV5-1 and TRBJ2-1; 12 bases map to TRBD2. V shed 4 bases, J shed 2 bases, and the junction held 7 bases outside the gene matches. This CDR3 region has 17 residues. The germline gives CDR1 SGHRS, CDR2 YFSETQ. CDR3 in DNA: TGCGCCAGCAGCACGCAACCTAGCGGGGGGGCCTACAATGAGCAGTTCTTC. This translates into CASSTQPSGGAYNEQFF. Full variable domain (outside the CDR3, taken from reference TRBV5-1 and TRBJ2-1): KAGVTQTPRYLIKTRGQQVTLSCSPISGHRSVSWYQQTPGQGLQFLFEYFSETQRNKGNFPGRFSGRQFSNSRSEMNVSTLELGDSALYLCASSTQPSGGAYNEQFFGPGTRLTVL.